Presented here are 29 T cell receptor beta chains from one specimen sequenced in a study of cytomegalovirus exposure and HLA in healthy donors. PCR employed 60 Vbeta and 13 Jbeta primers. The table came from immunoSEQ multiplex PCR; TCRdb's copy has only in-frame clones and leaves some out. The sample includes 140,000 to 150,000 clones, approximately 80% of them seen just once. Sequencing was performed on PBMCs. These TCRs come from a female donor in good health and CMV-seronegative.

The chain recombines TRBV29-1 with TRBJ2-1; TRBD1 matches at 8 bases. Per the germline V gene, CDR1 is SQVTM and CDR2 is ANQGSEA. The CDR3 has 12 residues. V lost 5 bases, J lost 9 bases, and 6 bases stayed unmatched. The CDR3 nucleotides are TGCAGCGTTCGACCGACAGGGGTTGAGCAGTTCTTC. This translates into CSVRPTGVEQFF.

The chain couples TRBV4-1 to TRBJ2-3; 16 nucleotides align to TRBD2. CDR3 length equals 21 residues. Germline CDR1 and CDR2: MGHRA and YSYEKL. Germline trimming cut 2 bases from V and 0 bases from J; bases unmatched to any gene: 11. The chain's CDR3 is CASSQLGTSGGAAISTDTQYF. In nucleotides, the CDR3 is TGCGCCAGCAGCCAACTAGGGACTAGCGGGGGGGCCGCCATCAGCACAGATACGCAGTATTTT.

The chain carries TRBV5-1 and TRBJ2-3; perhaps TRBD2 as D (6 bases). This CDR3 has 15 amino acids. Germline CDR1 and CDR2: SGHRS and YFSETQ. The V end was cut by 4 bases, the J end by 1 base, with 13 bases between. The CDR3 sequence: CASSLGSGGTDTQYF. The CDR3 DNA sequence: TGCGCCAGCAGCCTAGGTAGCGGTGGCACAGATACGCAGTATTTT.

The chain has TRBV5-5 and TRBJ2-2; 9 positions agree with TRBD1. Germline V gene sequence: CDR1 SGHKS, CDR2 YYEKEE (reference sequence). After removal of 2 bases from V and 7 bases from J, the junction contained 6 bases not matched to a gene. The CDR3 is 15 residues long. CDR3 amino acids: CASSFTGGLGGELFF. In nucleotides, the CDR3 is TGTGCCAGCAGCTTTACAGGGGGCCTAGGCGGGGAGCTGTTTTTT.

This clone was seen only once. The chain links TRBV5-1 to TRBJ2-1, with D perhaps matching TRBD2 (5 bases). V was cut by 3 bases and J by 0 bases, with 10 bases left in between. Looked up from germline, CDR1 is SGHRS and CDR2 is YFSETQ. The CDR3 sequence is 15 residues long. The CDR3 spells CASSYQRSSYNEQFF. The CDR3 bases are TGCGCCAGCAGCTACCAGCGGAGCTCCTACAATGAGCAGTTCTTC.

The V gene is TRBV7-3, the J gene TRBJ2-1, with 11 bases aligning to TRBD2. This CDR3 contains 21 residues. Germline V gene data show CDR1 as SGHTA and CDR2 as FQGTGA. Trimming took 5 bases from V and 3 from J; bases not matched to a gene: 21. CDR3 sequence: CASSPTRLAGGDPSHYNEQFF. The DNA of the CDR3 is TGTGCCAGCAGCCCGACACGGCTAGCGGGAGGTGACCCTTCGCACTACAATGAGCAGTTCTTC.

This rearrangement joins TRBV2 to TRBJ1-1; D perhaps matches TRBD1 (5 bases). This CDR3 is built from 12 residues. V was trimmed by 6 bases and J by 4 bases, leaving 9 bases between them. Germline lookup yields CDR1 SNHLY and CDR2 FYNNEI. The CDR3 loop reads CASRRGGTEAFF. CDR3 coding DNA: TGTGCCAGCAGGAGGGGAGGCACTGAAGCTTTCTTT.

The gene calls are TRBV7-8 and TRBJ1-6; 8 bases line up with TRBD1. The junction had 6 bases not matched to a gene; V was cut back by 4 bases and J by 7 bases. Germline CDR1 reads SGHVS; CDR2 reads FQNEAQ. This CDR3 has 15 residues. CDR3 DNA: TGTGCCAGCAGCTCCGGACAGGGAGTAAATTCACCCCTCCACTTT. Amino acid sequence: CASSSGQGVNSPLHF. Complete variable domain (other parts from reference TRBV7-8 and TRBJ1-6): GAGVSQSPRYKVAKRGQDVALRCDPISGHVSLFWYQQALGQGPEFLTYFQNEAQLDKSGLPSDRFFAERPEGSVSTLKIQRTQQEDSAVYLCASSSGQGVNSPLHFGNGTRLTVT.

CDR3 sequence: CASNDRNTEAFF. The CDR3 nucleotides are TGTGCCAGCAACGACAGAAACACTGAAGCTTTCTTT. V gene TRBV28 combines with J gene TRBJ1-1; D is possibly TRBD1 (5 bases). Between the trimmed V and J ends, which lost 7 bases and 2 bases, there was a span of 8 bases. From germline, CDR1 is MDHEN and CDR2 SYDVKM. This CDR3 comprises 12 residues.

This chain connects TRBV28 to TRBJ1-6; perhaps TRBD1 as D (5 bases). This CDR3 comprises 15 residues. With 4 bases removed from V and 7 bases from J, the gap between germline ends came to 14 bases. The V gene's germline CDR1 is MDHEN and CDR2 SYDVKM. The CDR3 nucleotides read TGTGCCAGCAGTTCGGTTAAGGGGCCGAATTCACCCCTCCACTTT. Its protein product is CASSSVKGPNSPLHF. The whole variable domain, remainder taken from reference TRBV28 and TRBJ1-6, is DVKVTQSSRYLVKRTGEKVFLECVQDMDHENMFWYRQDPGLGLRLIYFSYDVKMKEKGDIPEGYSVSREKKERFSLILESASTNQTSMYLCASSSVKGPNSPLHFGNGTRLTVT.

The genes are TRBV7-2 and TRBJ1-1, with 7 bases matching TRBD1. V was pared by 6 bases and J by 7 bases, with 11 bases of the junction left unmatched. This CDR3 spans 14 amino acids. Looked up from germline, CDR1 is SGHTA and CDR2 is FQGNSA. CDR3 bases: TGTGCCAGCAGACATCGCGTCCGGGACAGTGAAGCTTTCTTT. Translation gives CASRHRVRDSEAFF.

V is TRBV18 and J is TRBJ1-1; TRBD1 aligns across 7 bases. From germline, CDR1 is KGHSH and CDR2 LQKENI. The CDR3 contains 13 residues. V lost 6 bases, J lost 4 bases, and 5 bases stayed unmatched. CDR3 coding DNA: TGTGCCAGCTCCCACGGGGACAGCACTGAAGCTTTCTTT. Translating gives CASSHGDSTEAFF.

The V call is TRBV5-6, the J call TRBJ2-5; TRBD2 matches 7 bases. Unmatched junction bases numbered 6, after V lost 5 bases and J lost 5 bases. CDR3 length: 13 amino acids. CDR1 SGHDT and CDR2 YYEEEE come from the germline V gene. The CDR3 here is CASRWGGVETQYF. The CDR3 coding sequence is TGTGCCAGCAGATGGGGGGGAGTGGAGACCCAGTACTTC.

The chain carries TRBV30 and TRBJ1-1, with 8 nucleotides matching TRBD1. V was pared by 7 bases and J by 0 bases, with 10 bases of the junction left unmatched. This CDR3 contains 15 residues. Germline loops: CDR1 GTSNPN, CDR2 SVGIG (reference sequence). DNA of the CDR3: TGTGCCTTCGGACAGGGCTTTCTCATGAACACTGAAGCTTTCTTT. Protein: CAFGQGFLMNTEAFF.

The chain combines TRBV19 with TRBJ1-5; TRBD1 is a possible D gene (5 bases). CDR1 is LNHDA, CDR2 SQIVND, per germline (reference sequence). The V end was cut by 4 bases, the J end by 6 bases, with 13 bases between. The CDR3 is 14 residues long. CDR3 in amino acids: CASSNRQLRQPQHF. In DNA form, the CDR3 reads TGTGCCAGTAGTAACAGACAGTTGCGTCAGCCCCAGCATTTT.

The V and J genes are TRBV18 and TRBJ1-4; D is possibly TRBD1 (6 bases). Trimming took off 1 base at V and 0 bases at J, with 12 bases between the two ends. The CDR3 runs 17 residues. The V gene's germline CDR1 is KGHSH and CDR2 LQKENI. The CDR3 protein is CASSPLNRASTNEKLFF. The CDR3 DNA is TGTGCCAGCTCACCACTTAACAGGGCTTCAACTAATGAAAAACTGTTTTTT.

The sample holds a few counts of this clone. The gene calls are TRBV7-8 and TRBJ2-2, with 10 bases matching TRBD2. Germline CDR1 and CDR2: SGHVS and FQNEAQ. With V trimmed by 3 bases and J by 6 bases, 16 bases remained unmatched. CDR3 size: 19 residues. The chain's CDR3 is CASSLGDRLAGVGPGELFF. The CDR3 DNA sequence: TGTGCCAGCAGCTTGGGCGATAGGCTAGCGGGAGTGGGACCCGGGGAGCTGTTTTTT.

J is TRBJ2-3 and V is TRBV6-4, with 11 bases fitting TRBD2. Unmatched junction bases numbered 3, after V lost 2 bases and J lost 2 bases. CDR1 and CDR2 (germline): MRHNA, SNTAGT. This CDR3 region has 16 residues. The DNA of the CDR3 is TGTGCCAGCAGTGACGTAGCGGGGGGGTTCACAGATACGCAGTATTTT. It codes for CASSDVAGGFTDTQYF.

The chain links TRBV28 to TRBJ1-3, with 12 positions matching TRBD1. This CDR3 spans 17 amino acids. Looked up from germline, CDR1 is MDHEN and CDR2 is SYDVKM. After removal of 4 bases from V and 8 bases from J, the junction contained 12 bases not matched to a gene. The CDR3 reads CASSSPPPGQGAYTIYF. The CDR3 DNA follows: TGTGCCAGCAGTTCGCCACCACCGGGACAGGGGGCTTACACCATATATTTT. The whole variable domain, filled in from reference TRBV28 and TRBJ1-3, reads DVKVTQSSRYLVKRTGEKVFLECVQDMDHENMFWYRQDPGLGLRLIYFSYDVKMKEKGDIPEGYSVSREKKERFSLILESASTNQTSMYLCASSSPPPGQGAYTIYFGEGSWLTVV.

This clone was detected once. V is TRBV4-1 and J is TRBJ2-7; tentatively, D is TRBD2 (5 bases). The germline gives CDR1 MGHRA, CDR2 YSYEKL. This CDR3 region has 14 residues. V dropped 1 base and J dropped 6 bases, with 13 bases sitting between them. The CDR3 protein is CASSQVGGSLEQYF. The CDR3 DNA reads as TGCGCCAGCAGCCAAGTAGGCGGGTCTCTCGAGCAGTACTTC.

This sequence joins TRBV5-1 and TRBJ2-2, with 8 positions matching TRBD2. The CDR3 is made up of 15 amino acids. The J segment lost 6 bases and the V segment lost 1 base, leaving 5 bases of the junction unmatched. Germline V gene sequence: CDR1 SGHRS, CDR2 YFSETQ. The CDR3 DNA sequence: TGCGCCAGCAGCTTGCCGAGCGGGAGACCCGGGGAGCTGTTTTTT. As protein: CASSLPSGRPGELFF.

This chain connects TRBV29-1 to TRBJ2-3; TRBD2 is a possible D gene (5 bases). The V gene lost 4 bases and the J gene lost 2 bases, with 10 bases spanning the gap. Germline CDR1 and CDR2: SQVTM and ANQGSEA. The CDR3 contains 13 residues. Written as DNA, the CDR3 is TGCAGCGTTGGAGGGATAGCCACAGATACGCAGTATTTT. This codes for CSVGGIATDTQYF.

V and J are TRBV5-8 and TRBJ2-5, with 8 bases that match TRBD1. This CDR3 contains 15 residues. Germline CDR1 reads SGHTS; CDR2 reads YDEGEE. The V segment lost 2 bases and the J segment 1 base; nucleotides outside the gene matches: 4. The CDR3 spells CASSLGQGSQETQYF. The CDR3 coding sequence is TGTGCCAGCAGCTTAGGACAGGGAAGCCAAGAGACCCAGTACTTC.

V usage is TRBV6-5 and J usage is TRBJ1-4, with a weak D call TRBD1 (6 bases). Germline CDR1 reads MNHEY; CDR2 reads SVGAGI. The CDR3 length is 14 residues. Trimming took off 6 bases at V and 4 bases at J, with 12 bases between the two ends. For the CDR3, the DNA is TGTGCCAGCAGACCCGGACAGTATAATGAAAAACTGTTTTTT. This translates into CASRPGQYNEKLFF.

The chain employs TRBV7-2 and TRBJ2-3; TRBD2 matches 13 bases. V gave up 0 bases and J gave up 7 bases; unmatched junction bases: 10. CDR1 is SGHTA and CDR2 is FQGNSA in the germline V gene. The CDR3 totals 18 residues. The CDR3 DNA is TGTGCCAGCAGCTTAGCCCATGCAACTAGCGGGGGGGCAAATACGCAGTATTTT. It is translated as CASSLAHATSGGANTQYF.

V usage is TRBV4-3 and J usage is TRBJ2-1; TRBD2 matches at 7 bases. Germline V gene data show CDR1 as LGHNA and CDR2 as YSLEER. The CDR3 extends over 14 amino acids. V was pared by 1 base and J by 9 bases, with 6 bases of the junction left unmatched. CDR3: CASSQGLAGLEQFF. DNA of the CDR3: TGCGCCAGCAGCCAAGGGTTAGCGGGCCTTGAGCAGTTCTTC.

This clone came up a few times. V and J are TRBV5-4 and TRBJ1-1, with D possibly matching TRBD1 (6 bases). Germline CDR1 SGHNT, CDR2 YYREEE (reference sequence). V gave up 0 bases and J gave up 1 base, with 10 bases separating them. CDR3 length equals 15 residues. CDR3 coding DNA: TGTGCCAGCAGCTTGGCCAGGGGTGAGAACACTGAAGCTTTCTTT. Its translation is CASSLARGENTEAFF.

The rearrangement links TRBV5-1 to TRBJ2-7; the D is unclear. The V and J ends lost 4 bases and 7 bases respectively, with 15 bases between them. The germline gives CDR1 SGHRS, CDR2 YFSETQ. The CDR3 loop spans 13 amino acids. In nucleotides, the CDR3 is TGCGCCAGCAGCCAACCCGGAGTGGATGAGCAGTACTTC. It is translated as CASSQPGVDEQYF.

The chain combines TRBV11-2 with TRBJ2-1; 9 nucleotides match TRBD2. CDR3 size: 16 residues. CDR1 is SGHAT and CDR2 is FQNNGV in the germline V gene. Trimming cost V 5 bases and J 4 bases; bases outside gene matches: 9. The CDR3 spells CASSELAGRTYNEQFF. For the CDR3, the DNA is TGTGCCAGCAGCGAACTAGCGGGTAGGACTTACAATGAGCAGTTCTTC.